This TCR beta chain was profiled in a study of CD4+ T cells in melanoma. This clone is medium-sized (0.01 to 0.1%) in the sample. TCRdb's copy holds only in-frame clones and misses some; the assay was immunoSEQ multiplex PCR. In the table there are about 7,200 clones, 69% of which are singletons. Looked up from germline, CDR1 is MDHEN and CDR2 is SYDVKM. Deletions cut 4 bases from V and 6 bases from J, with 4 bases between. This CDR3 is 11 amino acids long. This TCR was recovered from a human donor with melanoma. The V gene is TRBV28, the J gene TRBJ2-1; unclear D gene. The source material was cells from a culture (not recorded whether cultured in vitro). CDR3 sequence: CASSWRNEQFF. The DNA for the CDR3 is TGTGCCAGCAGTTGGCGCAATGAGCAGTTCTTC.